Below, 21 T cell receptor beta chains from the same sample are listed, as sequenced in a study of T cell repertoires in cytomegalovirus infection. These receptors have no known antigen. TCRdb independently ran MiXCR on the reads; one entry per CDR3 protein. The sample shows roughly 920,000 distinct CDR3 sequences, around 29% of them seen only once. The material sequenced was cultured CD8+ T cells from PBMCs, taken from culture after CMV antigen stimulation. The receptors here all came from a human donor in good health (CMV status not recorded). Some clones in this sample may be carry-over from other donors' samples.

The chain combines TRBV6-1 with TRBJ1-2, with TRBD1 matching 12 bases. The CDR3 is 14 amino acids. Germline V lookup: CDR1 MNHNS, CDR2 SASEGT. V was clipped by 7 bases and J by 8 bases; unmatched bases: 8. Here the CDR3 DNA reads TGTGCCAGCAAACCGGGACAGGGGGCGCAAGGCTACACCTTC. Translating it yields CASKPGQGAQGYTF.

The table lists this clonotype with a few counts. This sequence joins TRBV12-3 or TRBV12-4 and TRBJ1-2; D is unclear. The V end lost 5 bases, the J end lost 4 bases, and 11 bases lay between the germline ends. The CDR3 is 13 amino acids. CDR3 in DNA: TGTGCCAGCAGTCCCAATGGGCCCTATGGCTACACCTTC. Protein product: CASSPNGPYGYTF.

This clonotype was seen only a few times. The CDR3: CASSPFKRSAGELFF. DNA for the CDR3: TGCGCCAGCAGCCCCTTTAAGAGGTCCGCCGGGGAGCTGTTTTTT. This rearrangement joins TRBV4-3 to TRBJ2-2; D is ambiguous. Germline CDR1 is LGHNA and CDR2 is YSLEER. This CDR3 spans 15 amino acids. Between the trimmed V and J ends, which lost 4 bases and 6 bases, there was a span of 15 bases.

The CDR3 reads CASSQAQSYEQYF. DNA for the CDR3: TGCGCCAGCAGCCAAGCTCAGTCCTACGAGCAGTACTTC. The rearrangement links TRBV4-1 to TRBJ2-7; D remains ambiguous. CDR3 length: 13 amino acids. CDR1 is MGHRA and CDR2 is YSYEKL in the germline V gene. Trimming left V 1 base short and J 1 base short, with 5 bases between.

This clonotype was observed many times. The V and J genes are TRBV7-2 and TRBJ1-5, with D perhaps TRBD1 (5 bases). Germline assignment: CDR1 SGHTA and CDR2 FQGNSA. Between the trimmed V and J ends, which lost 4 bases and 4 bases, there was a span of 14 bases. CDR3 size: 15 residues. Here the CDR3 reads CASSSQGRENQPQHF. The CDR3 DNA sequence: TGTGCCAGCAGCTCCCAGGGCAGGGAGAATCAGCCCCAGCATTTT. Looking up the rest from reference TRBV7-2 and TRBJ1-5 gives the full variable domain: GAGVSQSPSNKVTEKGKDVELRCDPISGHTALYWYRQSLGQGLEFLIYFQGNSAPDKSGLPSDRFSAERTGGSVSTLTIQRTQQEDSAVYLCASSSQGRENQPQHFGDGTRLSIL.

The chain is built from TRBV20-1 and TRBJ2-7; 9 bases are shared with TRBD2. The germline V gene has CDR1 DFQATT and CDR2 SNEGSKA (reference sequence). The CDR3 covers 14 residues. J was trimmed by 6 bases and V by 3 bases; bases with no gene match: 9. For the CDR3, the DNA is TGCAGTGCTAGTCCGCGGGCTAGCGGGGTCGAGCAGTACTTC. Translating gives CSASPRASGVEQYF.

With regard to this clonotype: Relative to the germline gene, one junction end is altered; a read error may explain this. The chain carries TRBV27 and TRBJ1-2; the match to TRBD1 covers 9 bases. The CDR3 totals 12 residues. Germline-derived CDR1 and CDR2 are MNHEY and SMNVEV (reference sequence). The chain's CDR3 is CAGRQGGNGYTF. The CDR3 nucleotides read TGTGCCGGCAGACAGGGGGGGAATGGCTACACCTTC.

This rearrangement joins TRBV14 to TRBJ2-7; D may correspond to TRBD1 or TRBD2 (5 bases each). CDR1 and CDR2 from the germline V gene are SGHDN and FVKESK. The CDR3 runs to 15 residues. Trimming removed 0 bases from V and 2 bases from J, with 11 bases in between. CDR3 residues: CASSQEGDGPYEQYF. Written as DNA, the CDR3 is TGTGCCAGCAGCCAAGAGGGGGACGGTCCCTACGAGCAGTACTTC.

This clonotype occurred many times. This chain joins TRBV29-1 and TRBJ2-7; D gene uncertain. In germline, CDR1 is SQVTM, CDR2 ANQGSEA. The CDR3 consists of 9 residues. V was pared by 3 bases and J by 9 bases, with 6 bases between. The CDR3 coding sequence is TGCAGCGTTGAGGGCCCGCAGTACGTC. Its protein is CSVEGPQYV.

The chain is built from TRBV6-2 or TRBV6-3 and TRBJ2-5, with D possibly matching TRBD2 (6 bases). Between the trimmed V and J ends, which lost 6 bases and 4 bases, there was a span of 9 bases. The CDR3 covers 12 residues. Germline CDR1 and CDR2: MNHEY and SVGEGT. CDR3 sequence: CASSGDSETQYF. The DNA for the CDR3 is TGTGCCAGCAGCGGGGACTCAGAGACCCAGTACTTC.

The CDR3 loop is CASSRNPPYQGAGEKLFF. In nucleotides, the CDR3 is TGTGCCAGCAGCCGCAACCCGCCATATCAGGGGGCAGGTGAAAAACTGTTTTTT. The rearrangement links TRBV7-6 to TRBJ1-4; 8 bases line up with TRBD1. Germline lookup yields CDR1 SGHVS and CDR2 FNYEAQ. Germline trimming cut 5 bases from V and 7 bases from J; bases unmatched to any gene: 18. The CDR3 has 18 amino acids. Full variable domain (remainder filled in from reference TRBV7-6 and TRBJ1-4): GAGVSQSPRYKVTKRGQDVALRCDPISGHVSLYWYRQALGQGPEFLTYFNYEAQQDKSGLPNDRFSAERPEGSISTLTIQRTEQRDSAMYRCASSRNPPYQGAGEKLFFGSGTQLSVL.

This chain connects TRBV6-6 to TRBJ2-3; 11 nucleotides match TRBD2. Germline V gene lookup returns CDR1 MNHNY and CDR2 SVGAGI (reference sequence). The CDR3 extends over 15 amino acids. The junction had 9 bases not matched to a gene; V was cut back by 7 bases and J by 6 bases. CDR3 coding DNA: TGTGCCAGCAATCCCGGGACTAGCGGCGCTGATACGCAGTATTTT. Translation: CASNPGTSGADTQYF.

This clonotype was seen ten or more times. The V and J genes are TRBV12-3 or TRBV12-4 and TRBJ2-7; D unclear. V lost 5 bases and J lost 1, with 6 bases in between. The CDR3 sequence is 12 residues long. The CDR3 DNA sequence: TGTGCCAGCAGTGCGGTTTCCTACGAGCAGTACTTC. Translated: CASSAVSYEQYF.

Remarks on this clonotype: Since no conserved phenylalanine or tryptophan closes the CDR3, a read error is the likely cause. CDR3: CSAGRTSGGSTDTQYS. The CDR3, as DNA: TGCAGTGCGGGGAGGACTAGCGGGGGTAGCACAGATACGCAGTATTCT. The chain uses TRBV20-1 and TRBJ2-3, with 13 bases that match TRBD2. CDR1 is DFQATT, CDR2 SNEGSKA, per germline (reference sequence). The trim removed 6 bases at V and 0 bases at J, leaving 6 bases unmatched. The CDR3 has 16 amino acids.

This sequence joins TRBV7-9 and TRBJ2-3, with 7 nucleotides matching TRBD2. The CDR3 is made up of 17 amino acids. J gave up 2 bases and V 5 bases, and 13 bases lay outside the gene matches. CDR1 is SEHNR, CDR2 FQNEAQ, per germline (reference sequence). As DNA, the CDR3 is TGTGCCAGCAGCGGCCCGGTTGGGGGGGGTCCCACAGATACGCAGTATTTT. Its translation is CASSGPVGGGPTDTQYF.

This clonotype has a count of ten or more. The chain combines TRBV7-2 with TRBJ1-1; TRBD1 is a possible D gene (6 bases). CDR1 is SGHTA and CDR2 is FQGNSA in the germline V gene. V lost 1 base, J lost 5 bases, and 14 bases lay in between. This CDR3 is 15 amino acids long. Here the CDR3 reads CASSLDTGSGTEAFF. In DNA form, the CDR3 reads TGTGCCAGCAGCTTAGATACAGGGTCGGGGACTGAAGCTTTCTTT.

The CDR3 nucleotides read TGTGCCACCAGCAGAGATGCCCCAGGTGGGAACTATGGCTACACCTTC. Amino acid sequence: CATSRDAPGGNYGYTF. The genes are TRBV15 and TRBJ1-2, with D unclear. CDR1 is LNHNV, CDR2 YYDKDF, per germline (reference sequence). Between the trimmed V and J ends, which lost 0 bases and 2 bases, there was a span of 13 bases. The CDR3 consists of 16 residues.

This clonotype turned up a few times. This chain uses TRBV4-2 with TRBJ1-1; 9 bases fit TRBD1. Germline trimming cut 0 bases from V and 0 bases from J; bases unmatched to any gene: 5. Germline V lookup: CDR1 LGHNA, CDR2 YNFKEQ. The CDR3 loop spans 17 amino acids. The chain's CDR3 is CASSQDDRGFVNTEAFF. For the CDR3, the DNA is TGTGCCAGCAGCCAAGATGACAGGGGGTTTGTGAACACTGAAGCTTTCTTT.

Here the CDR3 DNA reads TGTGCCAGTAGCCGCTTAGCGGGGGGCCTGGAGACCCAGTACTTC. The encoded protein is CASSRLAGGLETQYF. The V call is TRBV19, the J call TRBJ2-5, with 10 nucleotides matching TRBD2. The CDR3 runs to 15 residues. V was pared by 6 bases and J by 5 bases, with 9 bases of the junction left unmatched. The V gene's germline CDR1 is LNHDA and CDR2 SQIVND (reference sequence).

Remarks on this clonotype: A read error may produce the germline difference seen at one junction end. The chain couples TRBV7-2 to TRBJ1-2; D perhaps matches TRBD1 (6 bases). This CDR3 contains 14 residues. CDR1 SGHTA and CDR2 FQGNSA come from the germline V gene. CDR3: CVSGSRTANYGYTF. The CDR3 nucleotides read TGTGTCAGCGGGAGTCGGACAGCTAACTATGGCTACACCTTC.

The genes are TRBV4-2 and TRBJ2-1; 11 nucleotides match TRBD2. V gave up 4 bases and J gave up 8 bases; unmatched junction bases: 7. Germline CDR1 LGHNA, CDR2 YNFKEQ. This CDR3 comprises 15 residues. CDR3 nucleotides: TGTGCCAGCAGCCCCCTGGTAGCGGGGGGGGATGAGCAGTTCTTC. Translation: CASSPLVAGGDEQFF.